This TCR beta chain was sequenced in a study of shared T cell receptors in the human thymus. The assay was immunoSEQ multiplex PCR, and TCRdb's table has in-frame clones only and misses some. The sample holds over 65,000 clones, about 95% seen once. CDR3 length: 18 amino acids. V was pared by 3 bases and J by 1 base, with 14 bases of the junction left unmatched. Germline V gene lookup returns CDR1 SGDLS and CDR2 YYNGEE. Sequencing was done on a sample of thymocytes. The source is a human donor. The chain uses TRBV9 and TRBJ2-5; 8 bases agree with TRBD1. The CDR3 region is CASSADRGWMRVQETQYF. Here the CDR3 DNA reads TGTGCCAGCAGCGCCGACAGGGGATGGATGAGGGTCCAAGAGACCCAGTACTTC.